This TCR beta chain was documented in a study of blood T cell repertoires in COVID-19 (dated by TCRdb to 2018 to 2020). Background for the entire study: The collaborator samples originated in the United States, Italy and Spain and spanned the acute and convalescent phases of COVID-19. The material from the prospective study consisted of cDNA or gDNA derived from T cells, B-cell-depleted T cells, or PBMCs. The dataset comprised deeply sampled blood TCRbeta repertoires from subjects exposed to, actively infected with, or recovered from COVID-19. The repertoires were made available in a free public database intended to serve as a resource for research on the immune response to SARS-CoV-2. Where HLA class I and class II types were available, the types were taken from metadata supplied by the sample provider, not from assay-based typing. The samples were drawn from two sources: the first 160 participants of the ongoing ImmuneRACE study, and 950 to 1,500 subjects contributed by 6 global collaborators. Nearly every sample came with metadata listing a de-identified subject ID, COVID-19 status, age in years and sex.

A remark on this clone: Its antigen has not been determined. Per-nucleotide qualities are absent, and no much larger clonotype sits a single base away.

In the prospective study, participants were 18 to 89 years old, resided in 25 or so geographic areas of the United States, and were enrolled through a virtual design. To assign participants to cohorts, the prospective study relied on clinical history that participants themselves reported in a screening survey and a study questionnaire. ImmuneRACE Cohort 3 recovered participants were defined by two consecutive negative NP/OP PCR tests, healthcare professional clearance, or symptom resolution. Mobile phlebotomists in the prospective study collected whole blood, serum and a nasopharyngeal or oropharyngeal swab from every participant. Additional blood draws and questionnaires over a 2-month period could optionally be provided by prospective study participants. Prospective study blood samples were shipped either frozen or at room temperature before DNA extraction. The research as a whole found: How much clinical and demographic metadata was included differed by source and by participant, and the metadata was provided uncurated.

TCRbeta CDR3 regions were amplified from genomic DNA using the immunoSEQ Assay, a bias-controlled multiplex PCR. The original pipeline was this. Within the assay, amplification of reference gene primers was used to estimate how many nucleated cells each sample contained. Sequence reads were collapsed and filtered to measure the absolute abundance of every unique TCRbeta CDR3 rearrangement. For each sample, productive Simpson clonality was calculated by taking the square root of Simpson's diversity index across productive rearrangements. The table comes from immuneACCESS by way of TCRdb, which keeps in-frame sequences with V and J called. Part of the clones is missing from these tables; in studies checked, under half for an unresolved V gene and the rest for unknown reasons. V and J calls and clone size are as listed in that table; D and trimming were resolved from the DNA. A total of some 400,000 clones appear in this sample, 80% to 90% of them only once. 1% to 1.3% of the sample lies in the top ten.

Looking up the germline V gene (reference sequence) yields CDR1 LNHDA and CDR2 SQIVND. The CDR3, cysteine through phenylalanine, is 18 amino acids long. Here the CDR3 DNA is all that survives: 54 bases in frame from base 1. Relative to germline, V is 1 base shorter and J is 4 bases shorter, with 20 bases between their ends. The receptor comes from a man aged 30-40 years who had recovered from COVID-19. Sequencing used PBMCs or T cells enriched from blood (not recorded which). The chain links TRBV19 with TRBJ1-5; TRBD1 could be the D gene, as 6 bases match. This receptor carries the CDR3 CASSIGEGRGRINQPQHF. The bases are TGTGCCAGTAGTATAGGGGAGGGCAGGGGCCGAATTAATCAGCCCCAGCATTTT.